This TCR beta chain is from a study of blood T cell repertoires in COVID-19. As for the study in general: The study drew acute and convalescent COVID-19 samples from the United States, Italy and Spain.

The table came from immunoSEQ multiplex PCR; TCRdb's copy has only in-frame clones and leaves some out. The repertoire consists of some 300,000 clones, with 88% occurring once and the leading ten covering 2% to 2.5%. The receptor was isolated from a woman aged 60-75 years in a cohort exposed to, infected with or recovered from COVID-19 (not recorded which). Sequences were obtained from PBMCs or T cells enriched from blood (not recorded which).

The CDR3 sequence: CASSPRGSQSYEQYF. Written as DNA, the CDR3 is TGTGCCAGCAGCCCGAGGGGGTCCCAGTCCTACGAGCAGTACTTC. The rearrangement links TRBV11-1 to TRBJ2-7, with D possibly TRBD1 on 6 matching bases. CDR3 length: 15 amino acids. V shed 5 bases and J shed 1 base, with 15 bases lying between them. CDR1 and CDR2 from the germline V gene are SGHAT and FQDESV (reference sequence).